Presented here are 27 T cell receptor beta chains from one specimen sequenced in a study of T cell changes during pregnancy in multiple sclerosis. Clones were read by immunoSEQ multiplex PCR, and TCRdb kept only the in-frame ones, dropping some. The data hold 100,000 or so clones, with 85% to 95% observed a single time. Sample: peripheral blood, taken after pregnancy. The receptors derive from a female donor in good health, enrolled as a control in a pregnancy study.

The rearrangement joins TRBV10-2 to TRBJ1-5, with a tentative D call TRBD1 (5 bases). The CDR3 has 16 amino acids. The germline V gene has CDR1 WSHSY and CDR2 SAAADI. The V end was cut by 0 bases, the J end by 9 bases, with 18 bases between. CDR3 DNA: TGCGCCAGCAGTGAGTCGGGGATTGCGGGGGTTCCGCCCCAGCATTTT. It yields the protein CASSESGIAGVPPQHF.

The V call is TRBV7-9, the J call TRBJ2-2, with 7 nucleotides matching TRBD1. Germline CDR1 and CDR2: SEHNR and FQNEAQ (reference sequence). This CDR3 contains 15 residues. The junction had 6 bases not matched to a gene; V was cut back by 5 bases and J by 3 bases. The DNA of the CDR3 is TGTGCCAGCAGCCCAGGGACAGTTCACACCGGGGAGCTGTTTTTT. Translation: CASSPGTVHTGELFF.

This chain joins TRBV30 and TRBJ1-1; no definite D call. Germline V CDR1 and CDR2: GTSNPN, SVGIG (reference sequence). The V end lost 0 bases, the J end lost 7 bases, and 9 bases lay between the germline ends. This CDR3 region has 12 residues. In DNA form, the CDR3 reads TGTGCCTGGAGTGTACTCTCATTTGAAGCTTTCTTT. Protein product: CAWSVLSFEAFF.

This clone was recorded only once. The gene calls are TRBV29-1 and TRBJ2-6; D perhaps matches TRBD1 (5 bases). Trimming took off 0 bases at V and 0 bases at J, with 6 bases between the two ends. Germline CDR1 SQVTM, CDR2 ANQGSEA. The CDR3 loop spans 15 amino acids. Here the CDR3 reads CSVEERGSGANVLTF. CDR3 bases: TGCAGCGTTGAAGAAAGGGGCTCTGGGGCCAACGTCCTGACTTTC. Full variable domain (rest looked up from reference TRBV29-1 and TRBJ2-6): SAVISQKPSRDICQRGTSLTIQCQVDSQVTMMFWYRQQPGQSLTLIATANQGSEATYESGFVIDKFPISRPNLTFSTLTVSNMSPEDSSIYLCSVEERGSGANVLTFGAGSRLTVL.

V is TRBV10-3 and J is TRBJ2-7; 7 nucleotides line up with TRBD2. The CDR3 spans 13 residues. The junction had 5 bases not matched to a gene; V was cut back by 0 bases and J by 9 bases. The germline CDR1 and CDR2 sequences are ENHRY and SYGVKD. CDR3 coding DNA: TGTGCCATCAGTGAGTCGGGCGGGGGAATGCAGTACTTC. Protein: CAISESGGGMQYF.

The chain combines TRBV5-1 with TRBJ2-5; 9 nucleotides align to TRBD1. V lost 1 base, J lost 0 bases, and 7 bases stayed unmatched. This CDR3 region has 17 residues. Germline-derived CDR1 and CDR2 are SGHRS and YFSETQ. CDR3 nucleotide sequence: TGCGCCAGCAGCTTGTCCGGAGACAGGGGGTACCAAGAGACCCAGTACTTC. It codes for CASSLSGDRGYQETQYF.

The rearrangement uses TRBV28 and TRBJ2-7; 10 bases map to TRBD1. This CDR3 comprises 14 residues. Germline V gene sequence: CDR1 MDHEN, CDR2 SYDVKM. With 3 bases clipped from V and 5 bases from J, the junction kept 4 bases outside the gene matches. The CDR3 sequence is CASSFSGTGDEQYF. CDR3 DNA: TGTGCCAGCAGTTTCTCCGGGACAGGGGACGAGCAGTACTTC.

The chain employs TRBV7-2 and TRBJ2-1; perhaps TRBD2 as D (6 bases). CDR1 SGHTA and CDR2 FQGNSA come from the germline V gene. V gave up 0 bases and J gave up 1 base, with 19 bases separating them. The CDR3 runs 19 residues. As DNA, the CDR3 is TGTGCCAGCAGCTTAGCACGTCGACTAGTTGGGGTATCCTACAATGAGCAGTTCTTC. This sequence encodes CASSLARRLVGVSYNEQFF.

V and J are TRBV5-1 and TRBJ1-3; D not resolved. CDR3 length: 15 amino acids. Germline V gene lookup returns CDR1 SGHRS and CDR2 YFSETQ. V was pared by 4 bases and J by 3 bases, with 14 bases between. The CDR3 sequence is CASSPLGVGGNTIYF. The CDR3 DNA is TGCGCCAGCAGCCCACTCGGGGTTGGTGGAAACACCATATATTTT.

This clone was recorded once. The chain employs TRBV28 and TRBJ2-2, with D perhaps matching TRBD1 (6 bases). Germline values: CDR1 MDHEN, CDR2 SYDVKM. Trimming took 11 bases from V and 0 from J, leaving 10 bases between them. CDR3 length: 13 amino acids. CDR3 region: CAARTANTGELFF. CDR3 nucleotides: TGTGCCGCGAGGACAGCGAACACCGGGGAGCTGTTTTTT.

This clone was detected only once. This chain uses TRBV27 with TRBJ2-6; D is undetermined. Between the trimmed V and J ends, which lost 6 bases and 0 bases, there was a span of 3 bases. The CDR3 loop spans 13 amino acids. Germline CDR1 is MNHEY and CDR2 is SMNVEV (reference sequence). The CDR3 protein is CASRRSGANVLTF. CDR3 nucleotide sequence: TGTGCCAGCAGGCGCTCTGGGGCCAACGTCCTGACTTTC.

The genes are TRBV27 and TRBJ2-1; perhaps TRBD2 as D (6 bases). The CDR3 contains 16 residues. Trimming took 6 bases from V and 0 from J, leaving 15 bases between them. The germline V gene encodes CDR1 MNHEY and CDR2 SMNVEV (reference sequence). For the CDR3, the DNA is TGTGCCAGCAGAAGCTTTCGGGGGAGCTCCTACAATGAGCAGTTCTTC. It encodes CASRSFRGSSYNEQFF.

The rearrangement joins TRBV4-1 to TRBJ2-1; 12 bases are a match to TRBD2. Germline-derived CDR1 and CDR2 are MGHRA and YSYEKL. CDR3 size: 15 residues. The V and J ends lost 4 bases and 3 bases, in that order; junction bases with no gene match: 1. CDR3 sequence (DNA): TGCGCCAGCAGCCTACTAGCGGGAGGCTACAATGAGCAGTTCTTC. Translation: CASSLLAGGYNEQFF.

The CDR3 protein is CASSYWGETEAFF. CDR3 DNA: TGTGCCAGCAGTTACTGGGGGGAAACTGAAGCTTTCTTT. The V call is TRBV6-5, the J call TRBJ1-1, with a possible D match to TRBD1 (5 bases). CDR1 MNHEY and CDR2 SVGAGI come from the germline V gene. This CDR3 is 13 amino acids long. Trimming pared 1 base from V and 5 bases from J, leaving 8 bases between.

CDR3 residues: CASSVQGAEEQYF. DNA of the CDR3: TGTGCCAGCAGTGTGCAGGGGGCGGAGGAGCAGTACTTC. J is TRBJ2-7 and V is TRBV6-1; 8 bases match TRBD1. The germline V gene has CDR1 MNHNS and CDR2 SASEGT. The CDR3 extends over 13 amino acids. J gave up 7 bases and V 4 bases, and 6 bases lay outside the gene matches.

This chain joins TRBV15 and TRBJ2-7; 8 nucleotides line up with TRBD2. The ends lost 1 base at V and 1 base at J; junction bases unmatched: 6. Germline V gene lookup returns CDR1 LNHNV and CDR2 YYDKDF (reference sequence). CDR3 length: 16 amino acids. Here the CDR3 reads CATSRGAGLASYEQYF. The CDR3 DNA reads as TGTGCCACCAGCAGAGGAGCCGGACTAGCATCCTACGAGCAGTACTTC.

The chain couples TRBV20-1 to TRBJ1-1, with D unresolved. This CDR3 comprises 11 residues. Germline loops: CDR1 DFQATT, CDR2 SNEGSKA (reference sequence). V was cut by 7 bases and J by 1 base, with 7 bases left in between. CDR3 bases: TGCAGTGGAGGGCGGAACACTGAAGCTTTCTTT. It translates to CSGGRNTEAFF.

This rearrangement joins TRBV4-1 to TRBJ2-1, with TRBD2 identical over 7 bases. After removal of 3 bases from V and 5 bases from J, the junction contained 10 bases not matched to a gene. The CDR3 length is 16 residues. Germline CDR1 MGHRA, CDR2 YSYEKL. The CDR3: CASSHVTGTINNEQFF. In nucleotides, the CDR3 is TGCGCCAGCAGCCATGTTACCGGGACTATCAACAATGAGCAGTTCTTC.

With regard to this clone: Other DNA sequences of this sample code for an identical CDR3. The chain carries TRBV5-1 and TRBJ2-5; D remains unclear. Germline CDR1 reads SGHRS; CDR2 reads YFSETQ. The CDR3 covers 14 residues. The V end was cut by 1 base, the J end by 1 base, with 8 bases between. The CDR3 DNA sequence: TGCGCCAGCAGCTTGTCGTCGGGCCAAGAGACCCAGTACTTC. It translates to CASSLSSGQETQYF.

This chain uses TRBV4-1 with TRBJ1-5; the match to TRBD1 covers 9 bases. In germline, CDR1 is MGHRA, CDR2 YSYEKL. CDR3 length: 16 residues. J was trimmed by 6 bases and V by 1 base; bases with no gene match: 7. CDR3 sequence reads: CASSQVGQGRGQPQHF. As DNA, the CDR3 is TGCGCCAGCAGCCAAGTAGGACAGGGGAGAGGTCAGCCCCAGCATTTT.

The rearrangement uses TRBV6-1 and TRBJ2-7; TRBD1 matches at 8 bases. The CDR3 runs to 15 residues. V was clipped by 2 bases and J by 4 bases; unmatched bases: 7. CDR1 and CDR2 (germline): MNHNS, SASEGT. Here the CDR3 reads CASSESDRGVYEQYF. DNA for the CDR3: TGTGCCAGCAGTGAATCTGACAGGGGAGTTTACGAGCAGTACTTC.

The rearrangement links TRBV5-6 to TRBJ2-4, with D possibly being TRBD1 (6 bases). CDR1 is SGHDT, CDR2 YYEEEE, per germline. Trimming cost V 2 bases and J 1 base, with 16 bases left between them. This CDR3 has 17 residues. The CDR3 region is CASSFLVGASAKNIQYF. CDR3 coding DNA: TGTGCCAGCAGCTTTTTAGTGGGGGCAAGTGCCAAAAACATTCAGTACTTC.

The chain is built from TRBV27 and TRBJ2-7; tentatively, D is TRBD2 (6 bases). The ends were cut back, 7 bases at V and 7 bases at J, with 23 bases in the middle. Germline assignment: CDR1 MNHEY and CDR2 SMNVEV (reference sequence). The CDR3 totals 15 residues. This CDR3 reads CASTPGAGQLLEQYF. The CDR3 DNA reads TGTGCCAGCACCCCCGGGGCGGGGCAACTCTTGGAGCAGTACTTC.

The chain couples TRBV4-1 to TRBJ2-1, with 10 positions matching TRBD2. The CDR3 has 18 amino acids. In germline, CDR1 is MGHRA, CDR2 YSYEKL. V shed 0 bases and J 2 bases; nucleotides not matched to a gene: 7. The CDR3 DNA is TGCGCCAGCAGCCAAGATTCCCTAGCGGGAGTCGCCTACAATGAGCAGTTCTTC. Translated: CASSQDSLAGVAYNEQFF.

The V call is TRBV10-1, the J call TRBJ2-5, with 10 positions matching TRBD2. J gave up 6 bases and V 8 bases, and 9 bases lay outside the gene matches. This CDR3 has 14 residues. CDR1 and CDR2 from the germline V gene are WNHNN and SYGVQD (reference sequence). The DNA for the CDR3 is TGCGCCAGCCAAGGAGCGGGAGGGGACAAGACCCAGTACTTC. Protein: CASQGAGGDKTQYF.

This clone was detected only a few times. This rearrangement joins TRBV5-4 to TRBJ1-1, with 8 bases aligning to TRBD1. The CDR3 totals 14 residues. Trimming took 4 bases from V and 4 from J; bases not matched to a gene: 6. Germline V gives CDR1 SGHNT, CDR2 YYREEE (reference sequence). The CDR3 sequence is CASSPTGGTTEAFF. In DNA form, the CDR3 reads TGTGCCAGCAGCCCTACAGGGGGTACCACTGAAGCTTTCTTT.

The chain couples TRBV5-1 to TRBJ2-3, with D possibly matching TRBD1 (6 bases). Germline CDR1 reads SGHRS; CDR2 reads YFSETQ. V lost 0 bases to trimming and J lost 0 bases, with 11 bases between them. The CDR3 has 16 amino acids. Written as DNA, the CDR3 is TGCGCCAGCAGCTTGGGGGGACAAGCTAGCACAGATACGCAGTATTTT. Translating it yields CASSLGGQASTDTQYF.